The present entry profiles one TCR beta chain with its context. Trimming removed 1 base from V and 3 bases from J; junction bases left unmatched: 6. The CDR3 runs 17 residues. Germline V gene lookup returns CDR1 SGHRS and CDR2 YFSETQ. The sample comes from a study of shared clonotypes between healthy human individuals. It was CD45RO-negative cells, positively selected for CCR7, that made up naive CD8 cells, with terminally differentiated effector memory CD45RA+ cells excluded. Original data processing: Filtering differed for immunoSEQ, which gave only junction sequences without quality scores. Only in-frame clones appear in the TCRdb table, and some are missing; sequencing was by immunoSEQ multiplex PCR. The DNA was the basis for D and trimming; V, J and clone size are from that table. In the table there are around 2.1 million clones, more than 85% of which are singletons.

The J gene is TRBJ2-2, the V gene TRBV5-1; the match to TRBD1 covers 10 bases. This receptor was obtained from a man in his late teens or twenties in good health. Some clones in this sample may be carry-over from other donors' samples. Sequencing was done on a sample of naive CD8+ T cells from PBMCs. In DNA, the CDR3 is TGCGCCAGCAGCTTGCTAGGGACAGGGGCGCACACCGGGGAGCTGTTTTTT. It translates to CASSLLGTGAHTGELFF.